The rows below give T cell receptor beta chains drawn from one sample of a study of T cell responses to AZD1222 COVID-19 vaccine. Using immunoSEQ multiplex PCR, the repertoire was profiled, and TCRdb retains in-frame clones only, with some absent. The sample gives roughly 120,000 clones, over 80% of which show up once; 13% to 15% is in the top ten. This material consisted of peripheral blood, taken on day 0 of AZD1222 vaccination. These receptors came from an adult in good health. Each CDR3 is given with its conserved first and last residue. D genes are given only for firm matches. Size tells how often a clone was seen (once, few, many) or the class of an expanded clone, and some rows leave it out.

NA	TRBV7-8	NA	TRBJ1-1	CASSLAPKGPGNTEAFF	TGTGCCAGCAGCTTAGCGCCTAAAGGACCGGGCAACACTGAAGCTTTCTTT
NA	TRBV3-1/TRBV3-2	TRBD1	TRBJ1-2	CASSQVGTGKNYGYTF	TGTGCCAGCAGCCAAGTGGGGACAGGGAAGAACTATGGCTACACCTTC
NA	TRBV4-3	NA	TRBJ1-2	CASSQDRPREGPYNGYTF	TGCGCCAGCAGCCAAGATCGTCCCAGGGAGGGGCCGTACAATGGCTACACCTTC
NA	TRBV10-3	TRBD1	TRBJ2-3	CAIGRDRRQDTQYF	TGTGCCATCGGACGGGACAGGAGGCAAGATACGCAGTATTTT
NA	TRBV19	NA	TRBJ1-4	CASSMGRTNEKLFF	TGTGCCAGTAGTATGGGCAGGACTAATGAAAAACTGTTTTTT
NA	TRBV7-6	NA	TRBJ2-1	CASSLWPKSSYNEQFF	TGTGCCAGCAGCTTATGGCCCAAGAGCTCCTACAATGAGCAGTTCTTC
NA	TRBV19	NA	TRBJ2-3	CASSIGTRGYEDTQYF	TGTGCCAGTAGTATCGGGACCCGGGGGTATGAAGATACGCAGTATTTT
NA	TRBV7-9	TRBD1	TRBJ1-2	CASSLKGGYYGYTF	TGTGCCAGCAGCTTAAAAGGGGGCTACTATGGCTACACCTTC
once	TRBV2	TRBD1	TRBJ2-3	CASRAGTGGDTDTQYF	TGTGCCAGCAGAGCCGGGACAGGGGGCGACACAGATACGCAGTATTTT
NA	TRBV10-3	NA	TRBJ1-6	CAIRGPANSPLHF	TGTGCCATCAGAGGACCCGCCAATTCACCCCTCCACTTT
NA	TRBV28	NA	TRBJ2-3	CASSGETPSTDTQYF	TGTGCCAGCAGTGGAGAGACACCCAGCACAGATACGCAGTATTTT
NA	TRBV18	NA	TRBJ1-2	CASSPDPSHGYTF	TGTGCCAGCTCACCAGACCCGAGTCATGGCTACACCTTC
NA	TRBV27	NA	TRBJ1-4	CASSLWSGRNEKLFF	TGTGCCAGCAGTCTTTGGTCAGGGAGAAATGAAAAACTGTTTTTT
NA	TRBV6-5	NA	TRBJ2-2	CASKTASGELFF	TGTGCCAGCAAGACTGCCTCCGGGGAGCTGTTTTTT
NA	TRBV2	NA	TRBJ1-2	CASSERRANYGYTF	TGTGCCAGCAGTGAAAGGAGGGCTAACTATGGCTACACCTTC
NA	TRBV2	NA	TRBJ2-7	CASSDSGASSYEQYF	TGTGCCAGCAGTGATTCGGGCGCATCCTCCTACGAGCAGTACTTC
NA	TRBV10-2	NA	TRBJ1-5	CASIWVGQPQHF	TGCGCCAGCATCTGGGTAGGTCAGCCCCAGCATTTT
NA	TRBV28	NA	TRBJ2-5	CASSPPLGNQETQYF	TGTGCCAGCAGTCCCCCACTAGGGAATCAAGAGACCCAGTACTTC
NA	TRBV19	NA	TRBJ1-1	CASSIGTEAFF	TGTGCCAGTAGTATAGGCACTGAAGCTTTCTTT
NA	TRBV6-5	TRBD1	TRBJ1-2	CASTDRHYGYTF	TGTGCCAGCACGGACAGGCATTATGGCTACACCTTC
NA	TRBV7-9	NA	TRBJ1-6	CAIRSDSESPLHF	TGTGCCATCCGGTCGGACTCAGAGTCACCCCTCCACTTT
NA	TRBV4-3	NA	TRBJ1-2	CASSQDAGGIGYGYTF	TGCGCCAGCAGCCAAGACGCGGGGGGGATCGGGTATGGCTACACCTTC
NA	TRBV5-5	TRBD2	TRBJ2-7	CASSFPTGTSGRYTYEQYF	TGTGCCAGCAGCTTCCCCACCGGGACTAGCGGGAGGTATACCTACGAGCAGTACTTC
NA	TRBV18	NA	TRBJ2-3	CASSPTTDTQYF	TGTGCCAGCTCACCAACCACAGATACGCAGTATTTT
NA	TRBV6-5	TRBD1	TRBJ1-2	CASSYTDRGQSGYTF	TGTGCCAGCAGTTACACGGACAGGGGGCAATCTGGCTACACCTTC
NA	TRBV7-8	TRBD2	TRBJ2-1	CASSRTSGGHLNSYNEQFF	TGTGCCAGCAGCCGGACTAGCGGGGGTCACTTGAACTCCTACAATGAGCAGTTCTTC
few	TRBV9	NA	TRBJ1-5	CASSVGGGKPQHF	TGTGCCAGCAGCGTAGGAGGGGGAAAGCCCCAGCATTTT
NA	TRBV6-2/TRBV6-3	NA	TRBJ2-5	CASSYLSSKQETQYF	TGTGCCAGCAGTTACTTGTCATCGAAACAAGAGACCCAGTACTTC
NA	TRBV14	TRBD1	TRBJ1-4	CASSLRQGFEEKLFF	TGTGCCAGCAGCTTACGACAGGGATTTGAAGAAAAACTGTTTTTT
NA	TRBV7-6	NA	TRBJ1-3	CASSSGVPLGNTIYF	TGTGCCAGCAGCTCCGGGGTGCCCCTTGGAAACACCATATATTTT
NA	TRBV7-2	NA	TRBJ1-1	CASQSTPGMVNTEAFF	TGTGCCAGCCAATCTACCCCAGGGATGGTGAACACTGAAGCTTTCTTT
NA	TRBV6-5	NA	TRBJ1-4	CASSYSGPVSNEKLFF	TGTGCCAGCAGTTACTCGGGGCCGGTCTCTAATGAAAAACTGTTTTTT
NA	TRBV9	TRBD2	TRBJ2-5	CASSVLAGLRETQYF	TGTGCCAGCAGCGTCCTAGCGGGGCTGAGGGAGACCCAGTACTTC
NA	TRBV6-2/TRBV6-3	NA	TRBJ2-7	CASSYAGFAYEQYF	TGTGCCAGCAGTTACGCGGGGTTCGCCTACGAGCAGTACTTC
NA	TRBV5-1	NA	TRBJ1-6	CASSLDPQLSYNSPLHF	TGCGCCAGCAGCTTGGATCCCCAACTCTCCTATAATTCACCCCTCCACTTT
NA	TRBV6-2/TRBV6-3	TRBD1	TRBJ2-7	CASSYSAAGGLYEQYF	TGTGCCAGCAGTTACTCGGCGGCAGGGGGCCTCTACGAGCAGTACTTC
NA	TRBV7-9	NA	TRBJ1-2	CASSLLRDTGTSNYGYTF	TGTGCCAGCAGCTTACTTAGGGATACGGGAACCTCTAACTATGGCTACACCTTC
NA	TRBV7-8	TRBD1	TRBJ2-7	CASSPSGQGYEQYF	TGTGCCAGCAGCCCCTCGGGACAGGGCTACGAGCAGTACTTC